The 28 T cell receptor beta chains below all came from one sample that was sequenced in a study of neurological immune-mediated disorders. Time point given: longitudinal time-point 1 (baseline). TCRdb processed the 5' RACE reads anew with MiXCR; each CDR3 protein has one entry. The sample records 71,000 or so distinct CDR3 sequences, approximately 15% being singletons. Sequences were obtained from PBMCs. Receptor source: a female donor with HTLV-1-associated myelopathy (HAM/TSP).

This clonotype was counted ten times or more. CDR3 region: CASSDPAGRNVANIQYF. CDR3 sequence (DNA): TGTGCCAGCAGCGACCCAGCCGGTCGCAACGTCGCAAACATTCAGTACTTC. V gene TRBV9 combines with J gene TRBJ2-4; D is uncertain. Germline loops: CDR1 SGDLS, CDR2 YYNGEE. There are 17 residues in the CDR3. The germline V and J ends were trimmed by 3 bases and 6 bases, with 22 bases remaining between them.

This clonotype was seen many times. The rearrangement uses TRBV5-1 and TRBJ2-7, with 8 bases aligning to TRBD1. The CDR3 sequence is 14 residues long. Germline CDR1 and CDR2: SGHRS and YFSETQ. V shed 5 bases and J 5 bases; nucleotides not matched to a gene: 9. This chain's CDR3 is CASRPVTQGDEQYF. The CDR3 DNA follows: TGCGCCAGCAGACCCGTGACACAGGGGGACGAGCAGTACTTC.

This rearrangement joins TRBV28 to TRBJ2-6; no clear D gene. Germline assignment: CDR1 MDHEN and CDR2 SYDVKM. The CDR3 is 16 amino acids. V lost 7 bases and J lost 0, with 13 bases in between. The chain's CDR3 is CASIAPSSSGANVLTF. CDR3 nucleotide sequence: TGTGCCAGCATTGCCCCCAGTAGCTCTGGGGCCAACGTCCTGACTTTC.

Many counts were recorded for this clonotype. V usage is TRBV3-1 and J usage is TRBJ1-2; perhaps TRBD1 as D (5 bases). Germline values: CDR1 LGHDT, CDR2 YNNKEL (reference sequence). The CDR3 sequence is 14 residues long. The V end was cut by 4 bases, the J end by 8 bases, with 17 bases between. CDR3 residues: CASSLQWQGDGYTF. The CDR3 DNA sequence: TGTGCCAGCAGCCTCCAGTGGCAGGGCGACGGCTACACCTTC.

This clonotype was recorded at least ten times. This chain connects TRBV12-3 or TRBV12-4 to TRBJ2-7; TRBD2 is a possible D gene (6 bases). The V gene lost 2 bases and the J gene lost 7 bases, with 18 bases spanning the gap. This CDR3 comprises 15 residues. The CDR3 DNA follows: TGTGCCAGCAGTTTACAGCGGGCAAAGCTTTTGGAGCAGTACTTC. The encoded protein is CASSLQRAKLLEQYF.

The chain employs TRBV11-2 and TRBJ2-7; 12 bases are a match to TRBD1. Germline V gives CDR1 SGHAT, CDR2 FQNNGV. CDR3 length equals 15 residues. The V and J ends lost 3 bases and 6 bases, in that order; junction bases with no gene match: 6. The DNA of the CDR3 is TGTGCCAGCAGCTTGATCCGGGACAGGGGGCGCGAGCAGTACTTC. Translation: CASSLIRDRGREQYF. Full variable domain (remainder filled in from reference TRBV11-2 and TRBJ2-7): EAGVAQSPRYKIIEKRQSVAFWCNPISGHATLYWYQQILGQGPKLLIQFQNNGVVDDSQLPKDRFSAERLKGVDSTLKIQPAKLEDSAVYLCASSLIRDRGREQYFGPGTRLTVT.

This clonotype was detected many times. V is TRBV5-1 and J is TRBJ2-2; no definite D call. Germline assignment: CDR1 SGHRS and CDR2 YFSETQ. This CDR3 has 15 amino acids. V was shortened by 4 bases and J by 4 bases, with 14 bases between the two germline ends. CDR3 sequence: CASSLSLSPTGELFF. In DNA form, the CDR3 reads TGCGCCAGCAGCCTCTCACTTTCCCCCACCGGGGAGCTGTTTTTT.

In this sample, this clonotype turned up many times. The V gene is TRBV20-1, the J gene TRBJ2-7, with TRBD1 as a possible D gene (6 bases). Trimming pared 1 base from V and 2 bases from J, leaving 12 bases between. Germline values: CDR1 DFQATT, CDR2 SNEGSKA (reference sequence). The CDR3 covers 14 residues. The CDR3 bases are TGCAGTGCTAGAGTGGATGGACAGACCTACGAGCAGTACTTC. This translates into CSARVDGQTYEQYF.

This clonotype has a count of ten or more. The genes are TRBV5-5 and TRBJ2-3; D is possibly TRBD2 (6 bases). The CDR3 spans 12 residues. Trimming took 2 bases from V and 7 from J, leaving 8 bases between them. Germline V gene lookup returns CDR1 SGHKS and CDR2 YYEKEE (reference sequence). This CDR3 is CASSLLANTQYF. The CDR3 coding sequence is TGTGCCAGCAGCTTACTAGCCAATACGCAGTATTTT.

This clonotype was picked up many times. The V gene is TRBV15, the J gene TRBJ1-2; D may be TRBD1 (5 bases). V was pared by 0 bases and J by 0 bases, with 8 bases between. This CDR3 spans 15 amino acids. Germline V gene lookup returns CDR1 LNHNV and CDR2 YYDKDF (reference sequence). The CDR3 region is CATSREQGANYGYTF. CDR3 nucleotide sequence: TGTGCCACCAGCAGAGAGCAGGGAGCTAACTATGGCTACACCTTC. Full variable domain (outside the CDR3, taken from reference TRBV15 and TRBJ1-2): DAMVIQNPRYQVTQFGKPVTLSCSQTLNHNVMYWYQQKSSQAPKLLFHYYDKDFNNEADTPDNFQSRRPNTSFCFLDIRSPGLGDTAMYLCATSREQGANYGYTFGSGTRLTVV.

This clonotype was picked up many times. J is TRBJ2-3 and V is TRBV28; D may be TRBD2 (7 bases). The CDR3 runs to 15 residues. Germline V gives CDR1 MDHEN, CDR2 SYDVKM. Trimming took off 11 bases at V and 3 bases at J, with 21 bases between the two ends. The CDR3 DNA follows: TGTGCCGGGTCCGTGGCGGGGGCTGGTACAGATACGCAGTATTTT. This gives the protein CAGSVAGAGTDTQYF.

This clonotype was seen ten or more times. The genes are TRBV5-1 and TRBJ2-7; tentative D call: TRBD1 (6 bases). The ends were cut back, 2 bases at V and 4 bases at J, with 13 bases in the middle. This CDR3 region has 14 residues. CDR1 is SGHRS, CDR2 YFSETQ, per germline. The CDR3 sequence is CASSFVGAEYEQYF. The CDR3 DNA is TGCGCCAGCAGCTTCGTGGGGGCGGAATACGAGCAGTACTTC. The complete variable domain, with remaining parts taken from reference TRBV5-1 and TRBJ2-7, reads KAGVTQTPRYLIKTRGQQVTLSCSPISGHRSVSWYQQTPGQGLQFLFEYFSETQRNKGNFPGRFSGRQFSNSRSEMNVSTLELGDSALYLCASSFVGAEYEQYFGPGTRLTVT.

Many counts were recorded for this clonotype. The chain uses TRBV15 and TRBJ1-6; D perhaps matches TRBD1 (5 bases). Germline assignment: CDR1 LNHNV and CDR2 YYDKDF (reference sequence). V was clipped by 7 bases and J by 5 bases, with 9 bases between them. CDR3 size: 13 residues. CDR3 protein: CATKGRDNSPLHF. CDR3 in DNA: TGTGCCACCAAGGGACGAGATAATTCACCCCTCCACTTT.

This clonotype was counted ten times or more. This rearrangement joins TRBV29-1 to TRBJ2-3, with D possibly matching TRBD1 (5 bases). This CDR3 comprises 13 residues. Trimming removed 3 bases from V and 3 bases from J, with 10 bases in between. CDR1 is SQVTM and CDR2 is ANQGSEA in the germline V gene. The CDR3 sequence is CSVDPSGTDTQYF. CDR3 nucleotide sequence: TGCAGCGTTGACCCCTCAGGGACAGATACGCAGTATTTT.

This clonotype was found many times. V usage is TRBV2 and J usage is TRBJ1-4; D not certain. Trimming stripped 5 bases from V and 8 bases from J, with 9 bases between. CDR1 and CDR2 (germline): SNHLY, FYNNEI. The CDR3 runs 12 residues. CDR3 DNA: TGTGCCAGCAGTTCCGTCTTGGAAAAACTGTTTTTT. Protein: CASSSVLEKLFF.

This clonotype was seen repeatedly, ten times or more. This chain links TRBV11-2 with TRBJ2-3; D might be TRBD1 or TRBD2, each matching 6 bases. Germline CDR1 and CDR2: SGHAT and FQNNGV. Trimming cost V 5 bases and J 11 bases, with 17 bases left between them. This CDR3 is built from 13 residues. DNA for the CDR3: TGTGCCAGCAGCCGCAGCGGTAGGGGGGAGCAGTATTTT. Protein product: CASSRSGRGEQYF. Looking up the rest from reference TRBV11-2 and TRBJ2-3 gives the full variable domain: EAGVAQSPRYKIIEKRQSVAFWCNPISGHATLYWYQQILGQGPKLLIQFQNNGVVDDSQLPKDRFSAERLKGVDSTLKIQPAKLEDSAVYLCASSRSGRGEQYFGPGTRLTVL.

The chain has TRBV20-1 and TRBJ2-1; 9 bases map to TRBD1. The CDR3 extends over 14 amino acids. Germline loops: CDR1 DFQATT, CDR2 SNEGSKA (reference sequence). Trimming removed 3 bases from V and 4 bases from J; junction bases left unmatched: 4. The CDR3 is CSASRDREYNEQFF. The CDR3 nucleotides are TGCAGTGCTAGTCGGGACAGGGAATACAATGAGCAGTTCTTC.

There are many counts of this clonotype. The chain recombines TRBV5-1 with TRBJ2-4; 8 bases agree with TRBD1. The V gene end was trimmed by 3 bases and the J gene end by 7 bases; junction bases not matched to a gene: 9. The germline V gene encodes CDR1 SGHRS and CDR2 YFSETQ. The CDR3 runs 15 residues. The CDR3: CASSSITGGGNIQYF. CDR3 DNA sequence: TGCGCCAGCAGCTCGATAACAGGGGGTGGCAACATTCAGTACTTC.

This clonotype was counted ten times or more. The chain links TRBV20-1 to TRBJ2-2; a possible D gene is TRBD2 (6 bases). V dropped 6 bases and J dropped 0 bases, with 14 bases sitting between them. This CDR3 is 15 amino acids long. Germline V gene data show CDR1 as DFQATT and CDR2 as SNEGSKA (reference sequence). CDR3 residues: CSASDWGANTGELFF. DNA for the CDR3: TGCAGTGCATCTGACTGGGGGGCGAACACCGGGGAGCTGTTTTTT.

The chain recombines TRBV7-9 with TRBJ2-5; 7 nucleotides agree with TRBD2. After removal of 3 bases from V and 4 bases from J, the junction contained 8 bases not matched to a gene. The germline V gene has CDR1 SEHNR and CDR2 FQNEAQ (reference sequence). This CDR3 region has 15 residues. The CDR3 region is CASSFRFGGGETQYF. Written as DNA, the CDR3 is TGTGCCAGCAGCTTTCGGTTCGGCGGGGGAGAGACCCAGTACTTC.

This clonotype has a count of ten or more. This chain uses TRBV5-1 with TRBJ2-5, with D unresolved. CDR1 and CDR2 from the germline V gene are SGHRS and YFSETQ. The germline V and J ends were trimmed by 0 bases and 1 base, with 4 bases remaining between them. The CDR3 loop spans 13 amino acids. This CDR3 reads CASSLGVQETQYF. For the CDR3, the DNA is TGCGCCAGCAGCTTGGGGGTCCAAGAGACCCAGTACTTC.

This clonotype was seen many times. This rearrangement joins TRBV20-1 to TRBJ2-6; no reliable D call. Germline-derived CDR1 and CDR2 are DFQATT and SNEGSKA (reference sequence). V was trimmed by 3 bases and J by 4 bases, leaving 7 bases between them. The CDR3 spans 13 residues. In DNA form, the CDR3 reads TGCAGTGCTAGCGGATCCGGGGCCAACGTCCTGACTTTC. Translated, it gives CSASGSGANVLTF.

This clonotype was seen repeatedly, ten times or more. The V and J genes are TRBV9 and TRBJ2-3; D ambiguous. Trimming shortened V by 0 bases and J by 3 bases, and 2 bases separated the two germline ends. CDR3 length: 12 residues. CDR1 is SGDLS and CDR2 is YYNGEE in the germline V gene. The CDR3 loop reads CASSVGTDTQYF. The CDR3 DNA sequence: TGTGCCAGCAGCGTAGGTACAGATACGCAGTATTTT.

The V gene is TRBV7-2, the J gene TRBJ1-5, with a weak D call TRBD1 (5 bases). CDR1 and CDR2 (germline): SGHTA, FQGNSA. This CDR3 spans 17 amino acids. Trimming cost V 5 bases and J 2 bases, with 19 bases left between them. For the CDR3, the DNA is TGTGCCAGCAGCCGATCGGTGTCAGGGTTGGGCAATCAGCCCCAGCATTTT. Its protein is CASSRSVSGLGNQPQHF.

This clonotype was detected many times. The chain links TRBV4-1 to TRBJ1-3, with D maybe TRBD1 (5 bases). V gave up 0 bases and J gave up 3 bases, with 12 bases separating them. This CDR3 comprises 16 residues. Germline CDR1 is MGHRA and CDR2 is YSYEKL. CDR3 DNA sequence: TGCGCCAGCAGCCAAGATAAGGCAGGGCTTGGAAACACCATATATTTT. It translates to CASSQDKAGLGNTIYF.

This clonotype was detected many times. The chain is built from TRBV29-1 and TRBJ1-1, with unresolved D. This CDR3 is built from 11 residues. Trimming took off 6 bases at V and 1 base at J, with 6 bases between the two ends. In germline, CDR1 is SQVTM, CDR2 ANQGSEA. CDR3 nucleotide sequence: TGCAGCGTCTTTAAGAACACTGAAGCTTTCTTT. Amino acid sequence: CSVFKNTEAFF.

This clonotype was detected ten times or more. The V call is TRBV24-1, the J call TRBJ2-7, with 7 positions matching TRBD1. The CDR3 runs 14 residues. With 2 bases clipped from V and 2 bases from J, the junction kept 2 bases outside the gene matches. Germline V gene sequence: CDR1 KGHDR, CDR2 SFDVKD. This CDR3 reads CATSDSDRAYEQYF. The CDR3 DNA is TGTGCCACCAGTGATTCAGACAGGGCCTACGAGCAGTACTTC.

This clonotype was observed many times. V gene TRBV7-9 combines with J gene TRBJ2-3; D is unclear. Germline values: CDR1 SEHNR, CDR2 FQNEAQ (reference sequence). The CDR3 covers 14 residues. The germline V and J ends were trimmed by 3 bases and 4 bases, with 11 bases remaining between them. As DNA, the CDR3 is TGTGCCAGCAGCTTCGAGATCCCTGCAGATACGCAGTATTTT. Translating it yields CASSFEIPADTQYF.